These 18 T cell receptor beta chains came from one sample sequenced in a study of shared clonotypes between healthy human individuals. Clones were read by immunoSEQ multiplex PCR, and TCRdb kept only the in-frame ones, dropping some. Among roughly 700,000 clones listed, 90% were seen once. Sequencing was carried out using memory CD8+ T cells from PBMCs. Subset noted: CD45RO+ cells pooled with CCR7-negative TemRA cells. The source of these receptors is a young man in good health. Some clones in this sample may be carry-over from other donors' samples.

V is TRBV7-2 and J is TRBJ2-7; D is unclear. Looked up from germline, CDR1 is SGHTA and CDR2 is FQGNSA. V was clipped by 8 bases and J by 4 bases, with 15 bases between them. This CDR3 contains 13 residues. The CDR3 DNA sequence: TGTGCCAGCGTAGATCTAGTCGGATACGAGCAGTACTTC. This translates into CASVDLVGYEQYF. Using reference TRBV7-2 and TRBJ2-7 for the parts outside the CDR3, the full variable domain is GAGVSQSPSNKVTEKGKDVELRCDPISGHTALYWYRQSLGQGLEFLIYFQGNSAPDKSGLPSDRFSAERTGGSVSTLTIQRTQQEDSAVYLCASVDLVGYEQYFGPGTRLTVT.

CDR3 residues: CASSSSSDEQYF. The CDR3 region has the DNA TGTGCCAGCAGCTCCAGTTCGGACGAGCAGTACTTC. The chain combines TRBV7-9 with TRBJ2-7, with D unclear. The germline CDR1 and CDR2 sequences are SEHNR and FQNEAQ (reference sequence). V lost 4 bases to trimming and J lost 5 bases, with 9 bases between them. This CDR3 is built from 12 residues.

The V and J genes are TRBV13 and TRBJ1-5; the D is unclear. The CDR3 totals 13 residues. Deletions cut 4 bases from V and 11 bases from J, with 15 bases between. CDR1 and CDR2 from the germline V gene are PRHDT and FYEKMQ (reference sequence). The CDR3 reads CASSSGRSPTQHF. In nucleotides, the CDR3 is TGTGCCAGCAGCTCAGGACGCAGCCCGACCCAGCATTTT.

Concerning this clone itself: The sample holds other DNA sequences that translate to the same CDR3. V is TRBV27 and J is TRBJ2-7; a possible D gene is TRBD2 (6 bases). With 8 bases removed from V and 4 bases from J, the gap between germline ends came to 6 bases. The CDR3 runs to 10 residues. Germline V gene data show CDR1 as MNHEY and CDR2 as SMNVEV (reference sequence). DNA of the CDR3: TGTGCCAGCGGACTATACGAGCAGTACTTC. Translation gives CASGLYEQYF.

As regards this clone: Other DNA sequences from this sample encode an identical CDR3 as well. This chain links TRBV27 with TRBJ1-5; no definite D call. CDR3 length equals 14 residues. V gave up 6 bases and J gave up 0 bases, with 9 bases separating them. Per the germline V gene, CDR1 is MNHEY and CDR2 is SMNVEV (reference sequence). The CDR3: CASSLRYSNQPQHF. The CDR3 nucleotides are TGTGCCAGCAGCCTGAGGTATAGCAATCAGCCCCAGCATTTT.

The CDR3, as DNA: TGTGCCAGCAGCCCGAGGACTAGCGGGGGTGGGGATACGCAGTATTTT. It codes for CASSPRTSGGGDTQYF. This chain connects TRBV7-9 to TRBJ2-3, with 13 nucleotides matching TRBD2. CDR3 length equals 16 residues. From germline, CDR1 is SEHNR and CDR2 FQNEAQ (reference sequence). J lost 6 bases, V lost 5 bases, and 8 bases had no gene match.

V and J are TRBV6-5 and TRBJ1-1; 10 nucleotides line up with TRBD1. J lost 4 bases, V lost 2 bases, and 7 bases had no gene match. This CDR3 is 16 amino acids long. The germline gives CDR1 MNHEY, CDR2 SVGAGI. The CDR3 nucleotides read TGTGCCAGCAGTTACACTAGGGGACAGGGGCTCACTGAAGCTTTCTTT. It is translated as CASSYTRGQGLTEAFF.

A few counts support this clone. The chain combines TRBV7-9 with TRBJ1-4, with TRBD1 as a possible D gene (6 bases). The length of the CDR3 is 11 residues. Between the trimmed V and J ends, which lost 7 bases and 8 bases, there was a span of 8 bases. From germline, CDR1 is SEHNR and CDR2 FQNEAQ (reference sequence). The CDR3 DNA sequence: TGTGCCAGCACCGGGGGCGAAAAACTGTTTTTT. As protein: CASTGGEKLFF.

The sample holds one count of this clone. The chain uses TRBV5-1 and TRBJ1-2; 9 nucleotides agree with TRBD1. Germline V CDR1 and CDR2: SGHRS, YFSETQ. The CDR3 contains 15 residues. V dropped 4 bases and J dropped 3; count of bases not matched to a gene: 7. The CDR3 DNA reads as TGCGCCAGCAGCCCGGGGGACAGGGTGCACTATGGCTACACCTTC. It translates to CASSPGDRVHYGYTF.

The rearrangement joins TRBV9 to TRBJ2-7; D gene unclear. Germline CDR1 SGDLS, CDR2 YYNGEE. This CDR3 is 16 amino acids long. V shed 4 bases and J shed 3 bases, with 20 bases lying between them. The CDR3 protein is CASSMRKRDSIYEQYF. For the CDR3, the DNA is TGTGCCAGCAGCATGAGAAAACGCGACTCCATCTACGAGCAGTACTTC. Full variable domain (missing parts from reference TRBV9 and TRBJ2-7): DSGVTQTPKHLITATGQRVTLRCSPRSGDLSVYWYQQSLDQGLQFLIQYYNGEERAKGNILERFSAQQFPDLHSELNLSSLELGDSALYFCASSMRKRDSIYEQYFGPGTRLTVT.

The gene calls are TRBV5-1 and TRBJ2-7; 9 bases map to TRBD1. This CDR3 comprises 15 residues. Per germline, CDR1 SGHRS and CDR2 YFSETQ. Losses at the gene ends were 4 bases for V and 5 bases for J; bases not matched to a gene: 10. The CDR3 DNA reads TGCGCCAGCAGCAAGCTGACAGGGGGGTTCGACGAGCAGTACTTC. Translating gives CASSKLTGGFDEQYF.

About this clone: Within the sample, other DNA sequences also encode this same CDR3. V and J are TRBV5-4 and TRBJ2-2; D gene ambiguous. The V gene lost 4 bases and the J gene lost 6 bases, with 7 bases spanning the gap. Germline values: CDR1 SGHNT, CDR2 YYREEE (reference sequence). The CDR3 is 12 amino acids. CDR3 nucleotides: TGTGCCAGCAGCCCCCCGGCCGGGGAGCTGTTTTTT. It translates to CASSPPAGELFF.

This clone was counted many times. The chain couples TRBV5-1 to TRBJ2-1; TRBD2 agrees at 7 bases. The germline CDR1 and CDR2 sequences are SGHRS and YFSETQ. Trimming at V came to 0 bases and at J to 8 bases, leaving 8 bases not matched to a gene. This CDR3 has 15 amino acids. The CDR3 spells CASSLGREQFYEQFF. In DNA form, the CDR3 reads TGCGCCAGCAGCTTGGGGCGGGAGCAGTTCTATGAGCAGTTCTTC.

This rearrangement joins TRBV6-6 to TRBJ2-5, with 12 positions matching TRBD1. Trimming took 5 bases from V and 5 from J; bases not matched to a gene: 6. CDR1 and CDR2 from the germline V gene are MNHNY and SVGAGI (reference sequence). CDR3 length: 15 residues. In nucleotides, the CDR3 is TGTGCCAGCAGTCACGGGACAGGGGGCGCTGAGACCCAGTACTTC. This sequence encodes CASSHGTGGAETQYF.

This clone was observed once. The V and J genes are TRBV4-2 and TRBJ2-2; 12 bases line up with TRBD2. The germline gives CDR1 LGHNA, CDR2 YNFKEQ. The CDR3 is 17 residues long. The V gene end was trimmed by 7 bases and the J gene end by 2 bases; junction bases not matched to a gene: 8. CDR3 DNA: TGTGCCAGCATGACAACTAGCGGGAGGCCTAACACCGGGGAGCTGTTTTTT. Protein sequence: CASMTTSGRPNTGELFF.

The chain has TRBV11-2 and TRBJ2-7; D is undetermined. Trimming shortened V by 0 bases and J by 5 bases, and 8 bases separated the two germline ends. The CDR3 has 13 amino acids. From germline, CDR1 is SGHAT and CDR2 FQNNGV. The CDR3 protein is CASSLDRSHEQYF. CDR3 coding DNA: TGTGCCAGCAGCTTAGATCGTAGCCACGAGCAGTACTTC.

The CDR3 region is CASSFFSGRSSYEQYF. For the CDR3, the DNA is TGTGCCAGCAGCTTTTTTTCAGGGCGCAGCTCCTACGAGCAGTACTTC. This chain uses TRBV11-2 with TRBJ2-7, with D tentatively TRBD1 (5 bases). Germline loops: CDR1 SGHAT, CDR2 FQNNGV. The CDR3 has 16 amino acids. Trimming removed 3 bases from V and 0 bases from J, with 15 bases in between.

The chain has TRBV9 and TRBJ1-1; 8 positions agree with TRBD1. CDR1 and CDR2 from the germline V gene are SGDLS and YYNGEE. V trimming: 3 bases; J trimming: 5 bases; junction bases outside the gene matches: 9. The CDR3 spans 15 residues. CDR3 sequence: CASSGGQGGITEAFF. Here the CDR3 DNA reads TGTGCCAGCAGCGGTGGACAGGGCGGTATAACTGAAGCTTTCTTT.